This T cell receptor (beta chain) was recovered during a study of cytomegalovirus exposure and HLA in healthy donors. Points from the study as a whole: Some segments of the V type, notably TRBV6-2 and TRBV6-3, were excluded as indistinguishable.

Of note for this clone: Its antigen is undetermined.

The PCR contained 60 Vbeta and 13 Jbeta primers. This table comes from immunoSEQ multiplex PCR, and its TCRdb copy is limited to in-frame clones, with some not included. This sample has approximately 190,000 clones, with about 84% found just once. Germline CDR1 reads PRHDT; CDR2 reads FYEKMQ (reference sequence). With 4 bases removed from V and 7 bases from J, the gap between germline ends came to 14 bases. This CDR3 region has 14 residues. Sequenced sample: PBMCs. The sequence was obtained from a man aged 50-59 years in good health and CMV-seronegative. V and J are TRBV13 and TRBJ1-5, with a tentative D call TRBD1 (6 bases). CDR3 DNA sequence: TGTGCCAGCAGCTGGGGGGGCGCAGGGCAGCCCCAGCATTTT. Its protein product is CASSWGGAGQPQHF.